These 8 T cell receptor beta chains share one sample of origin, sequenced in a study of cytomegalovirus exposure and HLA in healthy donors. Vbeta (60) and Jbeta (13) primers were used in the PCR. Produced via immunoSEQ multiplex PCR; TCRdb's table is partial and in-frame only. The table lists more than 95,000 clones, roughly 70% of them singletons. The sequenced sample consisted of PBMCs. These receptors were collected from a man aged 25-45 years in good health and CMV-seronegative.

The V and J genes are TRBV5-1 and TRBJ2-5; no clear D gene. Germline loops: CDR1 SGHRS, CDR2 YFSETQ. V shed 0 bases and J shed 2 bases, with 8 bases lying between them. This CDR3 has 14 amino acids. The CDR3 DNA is TGCGCCAGCAGCTTGGCGCCAGGTCAAGAGACCCAGTACTTC. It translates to CASSLAPGQETQYF.

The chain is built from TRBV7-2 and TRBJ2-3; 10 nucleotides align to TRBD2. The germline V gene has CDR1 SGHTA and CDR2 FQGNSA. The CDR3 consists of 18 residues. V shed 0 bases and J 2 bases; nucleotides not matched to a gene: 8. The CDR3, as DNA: TGTGCCAGCAGCTTAGCGAGAAGCGGGGGGGCCAACACAGATACGCAGTATTTT. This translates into CASSLARSGGANTDTQYF. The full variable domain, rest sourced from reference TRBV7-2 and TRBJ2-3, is GAGVSQSPSNKVTEKGKDVELRCDPISGHTALYWYRQSLGQGLEFLIYFQGNSAPDKSGLPSDRFSAERTGGSVSTLTIQRTQQEDSAVYLCASSLARSGGANTDTQYFGPGTRLTVL.

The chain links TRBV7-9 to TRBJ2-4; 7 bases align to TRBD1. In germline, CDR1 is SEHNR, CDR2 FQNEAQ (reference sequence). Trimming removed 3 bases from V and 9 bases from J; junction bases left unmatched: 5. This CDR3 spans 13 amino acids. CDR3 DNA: TGTGCCAGCAGCTTCCGGGACAGATCCATTCAGTACTTC. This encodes CASSFRDRSIQYF.

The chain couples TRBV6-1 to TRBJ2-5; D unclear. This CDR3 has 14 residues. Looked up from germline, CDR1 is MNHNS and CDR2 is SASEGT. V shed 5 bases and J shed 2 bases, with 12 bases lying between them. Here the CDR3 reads CASSLSGWQETQYF. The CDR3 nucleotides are TGTGCCAGCAGTCTCTCAGGTTGGCAAGAGACCCAGTACTTC.

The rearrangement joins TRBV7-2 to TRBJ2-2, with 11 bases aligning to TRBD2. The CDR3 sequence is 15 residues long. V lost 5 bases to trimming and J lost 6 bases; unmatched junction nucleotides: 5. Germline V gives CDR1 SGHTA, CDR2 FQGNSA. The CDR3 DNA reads TGTGCCAGCAGCCGTACTAGCGGGGGCGCCGGGGAGCTGTTTTTT. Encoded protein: CASSRTSGGAGELFF.

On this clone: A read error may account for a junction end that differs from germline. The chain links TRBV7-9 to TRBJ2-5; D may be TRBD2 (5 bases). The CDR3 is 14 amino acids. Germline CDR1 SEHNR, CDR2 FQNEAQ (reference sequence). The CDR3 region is CSSSLLARGETQYF. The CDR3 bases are TGTTCCAGCAGCTTATTGGCCCGGGGAGAGACCCAGTACTTC.

The CDR3 DNA is TGCGCCAGCAGCACGAGCGGGGAGGCGTCTACAGATACGCAGTATTTT. The encoded protein is CASSTSGEASTDTQYF. The V and J genes are TRBV5-1 and TRBJ2-3, with 7 bases identical to TRBD2. From germline, CDR1 is SGHRS and CDR2 YFSETQ. This CDR3 has 16 residues. V lost 4 bases to trimming and J lost 3 bases; unmatched junction nucleotides: 11.

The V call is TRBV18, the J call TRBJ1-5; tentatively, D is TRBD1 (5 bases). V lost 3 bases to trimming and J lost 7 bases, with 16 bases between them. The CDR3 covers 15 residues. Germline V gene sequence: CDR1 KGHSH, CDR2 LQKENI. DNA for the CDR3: TGTGCCAGCTCACCTGGGGCAGGGCTTGGGCAGCCCCAGCATTTT. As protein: CASSPGAGLGQPQHF.